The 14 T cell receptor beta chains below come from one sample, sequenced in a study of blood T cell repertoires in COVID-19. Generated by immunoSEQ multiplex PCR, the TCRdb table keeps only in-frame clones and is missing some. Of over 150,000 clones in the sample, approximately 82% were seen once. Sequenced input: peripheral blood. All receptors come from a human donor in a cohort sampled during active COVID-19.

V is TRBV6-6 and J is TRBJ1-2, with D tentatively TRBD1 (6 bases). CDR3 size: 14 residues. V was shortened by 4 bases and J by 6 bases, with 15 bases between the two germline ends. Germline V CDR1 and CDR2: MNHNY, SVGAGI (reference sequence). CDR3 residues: CASSSPTGKHGYTF. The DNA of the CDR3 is TGTGCCAGCAGTTCCCCGACAGGCAAACATGGCTACACCTTC.

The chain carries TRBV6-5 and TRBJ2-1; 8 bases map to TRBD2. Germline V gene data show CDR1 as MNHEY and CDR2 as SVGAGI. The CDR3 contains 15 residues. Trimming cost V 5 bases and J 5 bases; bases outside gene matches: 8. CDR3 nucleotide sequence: TGTGCCAGCAGTCGCGGGACTAGATCTAACAATGAGCAGTTCTTC. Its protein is CASSRGTRSNNEQFF.

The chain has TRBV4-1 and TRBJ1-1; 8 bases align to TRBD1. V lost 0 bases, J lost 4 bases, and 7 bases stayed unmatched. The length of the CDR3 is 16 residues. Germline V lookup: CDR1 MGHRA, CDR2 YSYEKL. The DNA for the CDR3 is TGCGCCAGCAGCCAAGACGGACAGGGAACGACCACTGAAGCTTTCTTT. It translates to CASSQDGQGTTTEAFF.

Here the CDR3 DNA reads TGCGCCAGCAGCCAAGAACCCCTACCCACAGATACGCAGTATTTT. It yields the protein CASSQEPLPTDTQYF. The chain carries TRBV4-1 and TRBJ2-3; D not certain. This CDR3 region has 15 residues. Trimming pared 0 bases from V and 2 bases from J, leaving 9 bases between. Germline V gives CDR1 MGHRA, CDR2 YSYEKL.

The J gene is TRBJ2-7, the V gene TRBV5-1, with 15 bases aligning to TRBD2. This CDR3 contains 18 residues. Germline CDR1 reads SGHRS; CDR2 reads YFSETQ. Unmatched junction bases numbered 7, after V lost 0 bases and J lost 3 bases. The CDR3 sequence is CASSLGGLAGGHFYEQYF. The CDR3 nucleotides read TGCGCCAGCAGCTTGGGGGGACTAGCGGGAGGCCATTTCTACGAGCAGTACTTC.

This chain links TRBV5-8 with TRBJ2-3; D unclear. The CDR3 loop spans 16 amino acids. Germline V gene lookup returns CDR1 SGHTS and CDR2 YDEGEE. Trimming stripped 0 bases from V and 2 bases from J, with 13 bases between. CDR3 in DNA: TGTGCCAGCAGCTTGGTAACCTTACAGATCACAGATACGCAGTATTTT. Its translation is CASSLVTLQITDTQYF.

The CDR3: CASSQDGTGSPNYGYTF. The CDR3 DNA sequence: TGTGCCAGCAGCCAGGACGGGACAGGATCTCCTAACTATGGCTACACCTTC. V is TRBV3-1 (or the pseudogene TRBV3-2) and J is TRBJ1-2; 8 positions agree with TRBD1. CDR1 and CDR2 (germline): LGHDT, YNNKEL (reference sequence). This CDR3 contains 17 residues. Losses at the gene ends were 3 bases for V and 0 bases for J; bases not matched to a gene: 9.

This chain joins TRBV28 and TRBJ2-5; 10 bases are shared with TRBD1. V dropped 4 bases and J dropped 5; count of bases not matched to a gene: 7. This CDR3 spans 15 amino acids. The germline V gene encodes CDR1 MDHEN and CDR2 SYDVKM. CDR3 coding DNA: TGTGCCAGCAGTTCCTATGACAGGGGGCGCGAGACCCAGTACTTC. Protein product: CASSSYDRGRETQYF.

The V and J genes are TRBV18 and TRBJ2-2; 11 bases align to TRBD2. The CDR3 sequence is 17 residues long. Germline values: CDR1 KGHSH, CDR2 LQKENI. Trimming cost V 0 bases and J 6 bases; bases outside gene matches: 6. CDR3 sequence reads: CASSPPSLAGGAGELFF. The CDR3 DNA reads TGTGCCAGCTCACCACCTTCCCTAGCGGGAGGCGCCGGGGAGCTGTTTTTT. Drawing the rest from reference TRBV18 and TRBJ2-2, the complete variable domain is NAGVMQNPRHLVRRRGQEARLRCSPMKGHSHVYWYRQLPEEGLKFMVYLQKENIIDESGMPKERFSAEFPKEGPSILRIQQVVRGDSAAYFCASSPPSLAGGAGELFFGEGSRLTVL.

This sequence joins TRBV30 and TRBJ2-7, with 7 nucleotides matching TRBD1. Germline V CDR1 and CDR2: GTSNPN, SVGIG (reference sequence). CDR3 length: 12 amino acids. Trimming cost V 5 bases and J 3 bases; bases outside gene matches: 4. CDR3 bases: TGTGCCTGGTCCCGGGACAGCTACGAGCAGTACTTC. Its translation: CAWSRDSYEQYF.

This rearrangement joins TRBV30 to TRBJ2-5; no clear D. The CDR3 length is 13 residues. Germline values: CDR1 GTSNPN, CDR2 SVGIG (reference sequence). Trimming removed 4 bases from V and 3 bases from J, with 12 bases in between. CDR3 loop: CAWNLDLKETQYF. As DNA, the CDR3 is TGTGCCTGGAATCTAGACCTAAAAGAGACCCAGTACTTC.

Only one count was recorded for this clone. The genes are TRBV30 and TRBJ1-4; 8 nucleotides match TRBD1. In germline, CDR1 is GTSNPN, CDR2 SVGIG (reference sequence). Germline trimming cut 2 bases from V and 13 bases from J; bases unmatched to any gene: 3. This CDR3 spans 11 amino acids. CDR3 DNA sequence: TGTGCCTGGAGTAGACAGGGGAGACTGTTTTTT. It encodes CAWSRQGRLFF.

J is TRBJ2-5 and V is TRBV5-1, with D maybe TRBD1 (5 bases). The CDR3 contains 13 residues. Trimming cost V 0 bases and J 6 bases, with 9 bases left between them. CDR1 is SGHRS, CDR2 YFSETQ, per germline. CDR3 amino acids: CASSLEGSKTQYF. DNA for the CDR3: TGCGCCAGCAGCTTGGAGGGGTCGAAGACCCAGTACTTC. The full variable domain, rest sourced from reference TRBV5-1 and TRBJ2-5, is KAGVTQTPRYLIKTRGQQVTLSCSPISGHRSVSWYQQTPGQGLQFLFEYFSETQRNKGNFPGRFSGRQFSNSRSEMNVSTLELGDSALYLCASSLEGSKTQYFGPGTRLLVL.

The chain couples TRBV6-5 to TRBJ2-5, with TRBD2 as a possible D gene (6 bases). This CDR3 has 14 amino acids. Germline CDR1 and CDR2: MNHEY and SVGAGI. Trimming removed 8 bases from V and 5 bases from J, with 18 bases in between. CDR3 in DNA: TGTGCCAGCCGTCTAACGGGGGTTGGTGAGACCCAGTACTTC. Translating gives CASRLTGVGETQYF.